One sample yielded the 2 T cell receptor beta chains listed below, sequenced in a study of T-cell memory formation after mild COVID-19. TCRdb recomputed calls from the 5' RACE reads with MiXCR, one row per CDR3 protein. The sample holds around 440,000 distinct CDR3 sequences, approximately 18% seen once. The sample was PBMCs or a T cell subset sorted from them (not recorded which). These receptors all stem from an adult woman who had mild COVID-19 (a few samples of this study predate the infection). Cell type and time point are not known.

Only a few counts were recorded for this clonotype. This chain connects TRBV7-2 to TRBJ2-4; 8 nucleotides match TRBD1. The CDR3 has 14 amino acids. V gave up 5 bases and J gave up 8 bases; unmatched junction bases: 8. CDR1 and CDR2 (germline): SGHTA, FQGNSA. The CDR3 DNA reads as TGTGCCAGCAGCCAGAGGACAGGGTTGGACATTCAGTACTTC. It codes for CASSQRTGLDIQYF.

This rearrangement joins TRBV20-1 to TRBJ2-2; TRBD1 might be the D (5 bases). Trimming removed 6 bases at V and 0 bases at J, with 11 bases between. CDR1 is DFQATT, CDR2 SNEGSKA, per germline (reference sequence). The CDR3 is made up of 14 amino acids. The CDR3 coding sequence is TGCAGTGCGATTTCACAGGCGAACACCGGGGAGCTGTTTTTT. This codes for CSAISQANTGELFF.